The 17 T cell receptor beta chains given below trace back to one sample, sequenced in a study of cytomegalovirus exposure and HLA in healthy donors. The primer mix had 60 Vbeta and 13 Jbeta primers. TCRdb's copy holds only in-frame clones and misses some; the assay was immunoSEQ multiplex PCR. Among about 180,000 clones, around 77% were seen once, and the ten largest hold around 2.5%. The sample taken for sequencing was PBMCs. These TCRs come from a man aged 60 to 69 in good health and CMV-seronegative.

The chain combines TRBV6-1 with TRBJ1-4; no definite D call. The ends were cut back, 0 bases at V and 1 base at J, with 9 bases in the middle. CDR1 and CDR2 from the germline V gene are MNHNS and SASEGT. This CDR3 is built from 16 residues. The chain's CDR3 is CASSEARSRTNEKLFF. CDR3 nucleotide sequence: TGTGCCAGCAGTGAAGCGCGGAGCAGAACTAATGAAAAACTGTTTTTT.

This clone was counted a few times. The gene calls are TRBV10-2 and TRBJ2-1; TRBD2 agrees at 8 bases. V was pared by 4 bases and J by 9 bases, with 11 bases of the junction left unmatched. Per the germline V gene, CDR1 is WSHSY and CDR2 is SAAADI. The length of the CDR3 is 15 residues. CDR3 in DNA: TGCGCCAGCAGTGCTCTGAGCGGGGGCGGGGGTGAGCAGTTCTTC. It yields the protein CASSALSGGGGEQFF.

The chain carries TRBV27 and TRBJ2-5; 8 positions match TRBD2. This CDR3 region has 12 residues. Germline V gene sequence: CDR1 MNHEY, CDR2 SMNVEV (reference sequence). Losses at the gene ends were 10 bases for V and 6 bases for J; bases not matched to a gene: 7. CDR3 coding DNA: TGTGCCACAGAGGGCGGGGGGAAGACCCAGTACTTC. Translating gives CATEGGGKTQYF.

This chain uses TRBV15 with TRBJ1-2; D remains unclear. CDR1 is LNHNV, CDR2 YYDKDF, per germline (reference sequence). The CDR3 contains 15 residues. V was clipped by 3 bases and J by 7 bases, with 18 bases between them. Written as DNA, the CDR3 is TGTGCCACCAGCAGGAACCCGGATTATCCGGGTGGCTACACCTTC. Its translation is CATSRNPDYPGGYTF.

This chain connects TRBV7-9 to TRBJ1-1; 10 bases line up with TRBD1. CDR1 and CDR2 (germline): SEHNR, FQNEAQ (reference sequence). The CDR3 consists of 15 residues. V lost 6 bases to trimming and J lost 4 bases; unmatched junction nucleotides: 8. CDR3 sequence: CASSLPDRGSTEAFF. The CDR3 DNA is TGTGCCAGCAGTTTGCCGGACAGGGGGAGCACTGAAGCTTTCTTT.

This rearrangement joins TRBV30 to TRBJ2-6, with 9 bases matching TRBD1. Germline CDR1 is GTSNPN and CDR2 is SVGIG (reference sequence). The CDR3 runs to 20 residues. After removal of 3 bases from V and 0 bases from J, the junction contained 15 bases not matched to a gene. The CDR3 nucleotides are TGTGCCTGGAGGGCAAGGGCTGGACAGGGGACGAGCTCTGGGGCCAACGTCCTGACTTTC. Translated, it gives CAWRARAGQGTSSGANVLTF. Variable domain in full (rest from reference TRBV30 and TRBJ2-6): SQTIHQWPATLVQPVGSPLSLECTVEGTSNPNLYWYRQAAGRGLQLLFYSVGIGQISSEVPQNLSASRPQDRQFILSSKKLLLSDSGFYLCAWRARAGQGTSSGANVLTFGAGSRLTVL.

The CDR3: CASSNRGKRGYTF. CDR3 DNA: TGTGCCAGTAGTAACAGGGGGAAGCGTGGCTACACCTTC. The chain recombines TRBV19 with TRBJ1-2; TRBD1 agrees at 8 bases. The germline V gene has CDR1 LNHDA and CDR2 SQIVND (reference sequence). The CDR3 runs 13 residues. V lost 4 bases to trimming and J lost 7 bases; unmatched junction nucleotides: 5.

This CDR3 reads CASSRDSSYNSPLHF. DNA for the CDR3: TGTGCCAGCTCACGGGACAGCTCCTATAATTCACCCCTCCACTTT. The gene calls are TRBV18 and TRBJ1-6, with 7 nucleotides matching TRBD1. This CDR3 has 15 amino acids. Unmatched junction bases numbered 0, after V lost 4 bases and J lost 0 bases. The germline CDR1 and CDR2 sequences are KGHSH and LQKENI.

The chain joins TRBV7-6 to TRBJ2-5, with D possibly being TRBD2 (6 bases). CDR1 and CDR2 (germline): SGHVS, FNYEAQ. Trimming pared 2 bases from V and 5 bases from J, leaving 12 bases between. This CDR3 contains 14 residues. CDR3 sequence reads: CASSLLGGRETQYF. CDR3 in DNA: TGTGCCAGCAGCTTATTGGGGGGTCGGGAGACCCAGTACTTC.

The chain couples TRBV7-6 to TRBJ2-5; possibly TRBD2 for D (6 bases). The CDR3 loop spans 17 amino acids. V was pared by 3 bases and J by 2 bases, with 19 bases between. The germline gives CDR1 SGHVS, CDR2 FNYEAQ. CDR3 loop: CASSLGVGSSVQETQYF. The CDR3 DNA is TGTGCCAGCAGCTTGGGGGTCGGGAGTTCGGTACAAGAGACCCAGTACTTC.

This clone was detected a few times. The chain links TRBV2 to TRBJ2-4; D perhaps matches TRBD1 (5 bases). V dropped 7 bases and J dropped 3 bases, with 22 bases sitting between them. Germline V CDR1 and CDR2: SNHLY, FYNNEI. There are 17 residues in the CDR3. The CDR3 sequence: CASMQGSLWAHKNIQYF. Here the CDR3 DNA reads TGTGCCAGCATGCAGGGTTCGTTATGGGCACACAAAAACATTCAGTACTTC.

In DNA, the CDR3 is TGTGCCAGTAGTATGCAGGGTTGGAGCACAGATACGCAGTATTTT. This translates into CASSMQGWSTDTQYF. V gene TRBV19 combines with J gene TRBJ2-3; TRBD1 is a possible D gene (5 bases). CDR1 is LNHDA and CDR2 is SQIVND in the germline V gene (reference sequence). This CDR3 is 15 amino acids long. Trimming pared 3 bases from V and 0 bases from J, leaving 10 bases between.

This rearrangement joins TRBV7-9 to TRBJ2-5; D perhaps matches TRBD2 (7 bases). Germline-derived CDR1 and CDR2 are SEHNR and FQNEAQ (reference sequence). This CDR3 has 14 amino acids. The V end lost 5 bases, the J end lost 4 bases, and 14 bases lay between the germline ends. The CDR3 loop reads CASSPVGGAETQYF. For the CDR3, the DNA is TGTGCCAGCAGCCCTGTTGGGGGGGCAGAGACCCAGTACTTC.

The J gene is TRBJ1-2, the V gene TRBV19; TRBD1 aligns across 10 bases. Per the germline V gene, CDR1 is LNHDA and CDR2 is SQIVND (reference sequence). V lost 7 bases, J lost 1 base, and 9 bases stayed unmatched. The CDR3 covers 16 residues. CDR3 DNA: TGTGCCAGTAAAGGGAGGGGACAGGGGTTTAACTATGGCTACACCTTC. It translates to CASKGRGQGFNYGYTF. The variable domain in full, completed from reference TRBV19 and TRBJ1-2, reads DGGITQSPKYLFRKEGQNVTLSCEQNLNHDAMYWYRQDPGQGLRLIYYSQIVNDFQKGDIAEGYSVSREKKESFPLTVTSAQKNPTAFYLCASKGRGQGFNYGYTFGSGTRLTVV.

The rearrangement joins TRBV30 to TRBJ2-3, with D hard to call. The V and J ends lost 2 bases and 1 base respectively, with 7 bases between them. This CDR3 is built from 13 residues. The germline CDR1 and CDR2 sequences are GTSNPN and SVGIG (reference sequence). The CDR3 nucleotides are TGTGCCTGGAGTCCTTCCGGCACAGATACGCAGTATTTT. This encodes CAWSPSGTDTQYF. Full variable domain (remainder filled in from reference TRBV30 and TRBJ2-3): SQTIHQWPATLVQPVGSPLSLECTVEGTSNPNLYWYRQAAGRGLQLLFYSVGIGQISSEVPQNLSASRPQDRQFILSSKKLLLSDSGFYLCAWSPSGTDTQYFGPGTRLTVL.

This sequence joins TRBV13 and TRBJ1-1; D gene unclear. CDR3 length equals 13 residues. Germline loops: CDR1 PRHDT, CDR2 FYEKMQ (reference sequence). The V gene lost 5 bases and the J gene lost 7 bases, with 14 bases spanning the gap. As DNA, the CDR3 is TGTGCCAGCAGCGCGGGCTACTCACTTGAAGCTTTCTTT. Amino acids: CASSAGYSLEAFF.

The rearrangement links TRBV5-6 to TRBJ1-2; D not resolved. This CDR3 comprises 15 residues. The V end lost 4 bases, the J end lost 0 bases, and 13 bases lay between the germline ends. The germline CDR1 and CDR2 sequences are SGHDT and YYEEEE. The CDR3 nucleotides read TGTGCCAGCAGCCCGTTGAGGCGCCCTAACTATGGCTACACCTTC. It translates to CASSPLRRPNYGYTF.